A selection of T cell receptor beta chains follows, all from one sample in a study of cytomegalovirus exposure and HLA in healthy donors. Produced via immunoSEQ multiplex PCR; TCRdb's table is partial and in-frame only. The sample has 100,000 to 150,000 clones, more than 65% seen once. Material: PBMCs. The receptors shown here come from a woman aged 18-29 years in good health and CMV-seropositive. CDR3s include the opening cysteine and the closing phenylalanine or tryptophan. D genes are given only for firm matches. Rows may omit the clone size; those that give it use once, few, many or a size class.

clone_size d_call j_call v_call cdr3_aa cdr3_nt
. TRBD1 TRBJ1-6 TRBV2 CASSGQDNSPLHF TGTGCCAGCAGCGGACAGGATAATTCACCCCTCCACTTT
. TRBD1 TRBJ2-4 TRBV6-5 CASSYPGQGLVDIQYF TGTGCCAGCAGTTACCCGGGACAGGGGCTGGTGGACATTCAGTACTTC
. . TRBJ1-1 TRBV4-2 CASSQDRDTEAFF TGTGCCAGCAGCCAAGATAGAGACACTGAAGCTTTCTTT
. . TRBJ1-5 TRBV2 CASSVGGDSNQPQHF TGTGCCAGCAGTGTCGGCGGGGATAGCAATCAGCCCCAGCATTTT
. . TRBJ2-3 TRBV11-1 CASSFGGGGTDTQYF TGTGCCAGCAGCTTTGGAGGGGGGGGCACAGATACGCAGTATTTT
. . TRBJ2-7 TRBV2 CASSPDRTISYEQYF TGTGCCAGCAGTCCGGACAGAACCATTTCCTACGAGCAGTACTTC
once TRBD2 TRBJ2-1 TRBV4-2 CASSQSWTSGVIVEFF TGTGCCAGCAGCCAGTCCTGGACTAGCGGGGTAATAGTTGAGTTCTTC
once . TRBJ2-7 TRBV11-2 CASSIGGTSYEQYF TGTGCCAGCAGCATAGGCGGGACGTCCTACGAGCAGTACTTC
. . TRBJ2-7 TRBV19 CASSTPVGGEQYF TGTGCCAGTAGTACCCCGGTAGGGGGCGAGCAGTACTTC
. . TRBJ1-1 TRBV5-1 CASSLGGLGTEAFF TGCGCCAGCAGCTTGGGAGGATTAGGCACTGAAGCTTTCTTT
. . TRBJ2-2 TRBV15 CATSRDVGRGELFF TGTGCCACCAGCAGAGATGTGGGCCGCGGGGAGCTGTTTTTT
. TRBD1 TRBJ1-1 TRBV27 CASRGTATEAFF TGTGCCAGCAGAGGGACAGCCACTGAAGCTTTCTTT
. . TRBJ2-1 TRBV6-4 CASSDRAYNEQFF TGTGCCAGCAGTGACAGAGCCTACAATGAGCAGTTCTTC
once . TRBJ1-3 TRBV7-9 CSDQEGHGNTIYF TGTTCCGACCAAGAGGGTCACGGAAACACCATATATTTT
. . TRBJ2-5 TRBV7-9 CASSFRDSTPGEETQYF TGTGCCAGCAGCTTCCGCGACAGCACACCGGGAGAAGAGACCCAGTACTTC
once . TRBJ2-1 TRBV6-1 CASSDKGWGEQFF TGTGCCAGCAGTGATAAGGGGTGGGGTGAGCAGTTCTTC
. TRBD2 TRBJ2-3 TRBV30 CAWSPFSGGGDTQYF TGTGCCTGGAGTCCCTTTTCGGGGGGGGGAGATACGCAGTATTTT
. . TRBJ2-3 TRBV11-2 CASSDRLSTDTQYF TGTGCCAGCAGCGACCGACTGAGCACAGATACGCAGTATTTT
. TRBD2 TRBJ2-3 TRBV7-2 CASSLTSGGADTQYF TGTGCCAGCAGCCTGACTAGCGGGGGTGCAGATACGCAGTATTTT
few TRBD1 TRBJ1-6 TRBV4-1 CASTLDRGRPPLHF TGCGCCAGCACCCTAGACAGGGGGCGCCCACCCCTCCACTTT
. . TRBJ1-1 TRBV4-1 CASSQDPYTEAFF TGCGCCAGCAGCCAAGATCCCTACACTGAAGCTTTCTTT
. . TRBJ2-3 TRBV2 CASSLTDTQYF TGTGCCAGCAGCCTAACAGATACGCAGTATTTT
. . TRBJ2-3 TRBV5-4 CASSLREDTQYF TGTGCCAGCAGCCTTCGAGAAGATACGCAGTATTTT
. . TRBJ2-7 TRBV10-3 CAHPREQYF TGTGCCCATCCGAGAGAGCAGTACTTC
few TRBD1 TRBJ2-7 TRBV6-5 CASSIDRVWSEQYF TGTGCCAGCAGTATCGACAGGGTGTGGAGCGAGCAGTACTTC
. TRBD1 TRBJ1-3 TRBV13 CASRDTGAIPGNTIYF TGTGCCAGCAGGGATACAGGGGCGATCCCTGGAAACACCATATATTTT
. . TRBJ1-2 TRBV7-3 CASSWGTMDFWVGGYTF TGTGCCAGCAGCTGGGGGACAATGGATTTTTGGGTAGGTGGCTACACCTTC
. TRBD2 TRBJ2-2 TRBV6-6 CASSWIKAGGTGELFF TGTGCCAGCAGTTGGATTAAAGCGGGGGGGACCGGGGAGCTGTTTTTT
. . TRBJ2-1 TRBV4-2 CASSPGPSFEQFF TGTGCCAGCAGCCCCGGTCCGAGTTTTGAGCAGTTCTTC
. . TRBJ2-7 TRBV2 CASTGVVYEQYF TGTGCCAGCACCGGGGTGGTATACGAGCAGTACTTC
. TRBD2 TRBJ2-5 TRBV11-2 CASSPGTSGQETQYF TGTGCCAGCAGCCCGGGGACTAGCGGACAAGAGACCCAGTACTTC
. TRBD2 TRBJ2-1 TRBV28 CASSSSGGAPSYNEQFF TGTGCCAGCAGTTCCAGCGGGGGGGCTCCGTCCTACAATGAGCAGTTCTTC
. . TRBJ2-3 TRBV5-1 CASSLGSINTDTQYF TGCGCCAGCAGCTTGGGATCTATAAACACAGATACGCAGTATTTT
. TRBD2 TRBJ2-3 TRBV27 CASSLIPPSGGFTDTQYF TGTGCCAGCAGTTTAATACCCCCTAGCGGGGGCTTCACAGATACGCAGTATTTT
once TRBD2 TRBJ2-7 TRBV7-9 CASSLGSGANSVYEQYF TGTGCCAGCAGCTTGGGTAGCGGGGCAAACTCCGTCTACGAGCAGTACTTC
. . TRBJ2-7 TRBV6-5 CASTRAGSSYEQYF TGTGCCAGCACCCGGGCGGGGAGCTCCTACGAGCAGTACTTC
few . TRBJ2-2 TRBV5-1 CASSLGAAQAGELFF TGCGCCAGCAGCTTGGGTGCCGCCCAGGCCGGGGAGCTGTTTTTT
. . TRBJ1-5 TRBV7-9 CSSSLAGDGPQHF TGTTCCAGCAGCTTGGCGGGGGATGGGCCCCAGCATTTT
. TRBD1 TRBJ2-2 TRBV7-6 CASSPGGAYAHTGELFF TGTGCCAGCAGCCCAGGGGGAGCCTACGCCCACACCGGGGAGCTGTTTTTT
. . TRBJ2-7 TRBV6-4 CASSDSLHGLEQYF TGTGCCAGCAGTGACTCCTTACATGGCCTCGAGCAGTACTTC
. . TRBJ2-5 TRBV1 CTSSLTGTRSKETQYF TGCACCAGCAGCCTTACCGGGACTAGGAGTAAGGAGACCCAGTACTTC
. TRBD2 TRBJ2-3 TRBV5-1 CASSLATSGGDTQYF TGCGCCAGCAGCTTGGCCACTAGCGGGGGGGATACGCAGTATTTT
. TRBD1 TRBJ2-3 TRBV18 CASSAQGAGDTQYF TGTGCCAGCTCAGCACAGGGGGCGGGAGATACGCAGTATTTT
. TRBD1 TRBJ2-2 TRBV25-1 CASSDPDRADPGELFF TGTGCCAGCAGTGACCCGGACAGGGCGGATCCCGGGGAGCTGTTTTTT
. TRBD2 TRBJ2-1 TRBV9 CASSSSGGAIDEQFF TGTGCCAGCAGCTCGAGCGGGGGGGCCATTGATGAGCAGTTCTTC
. TRBD1 TRBJ2-7 TRBV2 CASSPAGTGGAGTYF TGTGCCAGCAGCCCTGCCGGGACAGGGGGCGCTGGGACTTACTTC
few . TRBJ1-2 TRBV7-9 CASSLLQQDGYTF TGTGCCAGCAGCTTACTACAGCAGGATGGCTACACCTTC
. TRBD1 TRBJ1-2 TRBV19 CASSTGTGDGYTF TGTGCCAGTAGTACCGGGACAGGGGATGGCTACACCTTC
once . TRBJ1-3 TRBV5-1 CASSLGDGSSGNTIYF TGCGCCAGCAGCTTGGGGGACGGGAGCTCTGGAAACACCATATATTTT
. . TRBJ1-1 TRBV19 CASSILRGQGNTEAFF TGTGCCAGTAGTATACTCAGGGGACAAGGGAACACTGAAGCTTTCTTT
. TRBD2 TRBJ2-3 TRBV29-1 CSARGLAGGHHPTDTQYF TGCAGCGCCCGGGGACTAGCGGGGGGTCATCATCCCACAGATACGCAGTATTTT
. TRBD1 TRBJ1-2 TRBV7-6 CASDQEGQDYGYTF TGTGCCAGCGACCAAGAGGGACAGGACTATGGCTACACCTTC
. . TRBJ1-6 TRBV28 CATDKATYNSPLHF TGTGCCACCGACAAGGCCACATATAATTCACCCCTCCACTTT